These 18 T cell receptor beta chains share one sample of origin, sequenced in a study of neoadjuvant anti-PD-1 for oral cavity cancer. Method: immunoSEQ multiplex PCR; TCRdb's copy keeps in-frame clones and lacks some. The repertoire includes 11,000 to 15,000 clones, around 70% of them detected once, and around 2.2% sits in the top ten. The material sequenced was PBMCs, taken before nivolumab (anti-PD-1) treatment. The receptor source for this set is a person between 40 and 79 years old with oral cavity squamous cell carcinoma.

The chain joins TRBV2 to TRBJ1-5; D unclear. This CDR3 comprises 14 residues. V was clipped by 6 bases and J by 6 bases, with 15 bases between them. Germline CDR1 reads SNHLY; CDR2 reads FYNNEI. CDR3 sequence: CASRVLRGSQPQHF. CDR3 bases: TGTGCCAGCAGGGTGCTGCGGGGTAGTCAGCCCCAGCATTTT.

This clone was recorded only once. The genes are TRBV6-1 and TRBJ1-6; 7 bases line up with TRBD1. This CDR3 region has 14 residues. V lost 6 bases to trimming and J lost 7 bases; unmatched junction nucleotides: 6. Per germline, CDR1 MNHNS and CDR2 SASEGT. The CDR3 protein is CASSYRGPNSPLHF. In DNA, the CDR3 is TGTGCCAGCAGCTACAGGGGCCCCAATTCACCCCTCCACTTT.

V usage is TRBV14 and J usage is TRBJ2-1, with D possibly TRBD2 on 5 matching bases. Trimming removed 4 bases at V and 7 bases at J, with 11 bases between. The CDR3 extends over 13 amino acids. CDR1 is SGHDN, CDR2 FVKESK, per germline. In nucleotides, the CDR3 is TGTGCCAGCAGCCCCAGGCGGAGGAATGAGCAGTTCTTC. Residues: CASSPRRRNEQFF.

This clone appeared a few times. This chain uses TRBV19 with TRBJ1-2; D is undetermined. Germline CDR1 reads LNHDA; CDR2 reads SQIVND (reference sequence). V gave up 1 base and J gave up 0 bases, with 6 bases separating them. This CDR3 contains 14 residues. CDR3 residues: CASSIGSTNYGYTF. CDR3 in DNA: TGTGCCAGTAGTATAGGCAGCACTAACTATGGCTACACCTTC. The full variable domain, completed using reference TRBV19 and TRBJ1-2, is DGGITQSPKYLFRKEGQNVTLSCEQNLNHDAMYWYRQDPGQGLRLIYYSQIVNDFQKGDIAEGYSVSREKKESFPLTVTSAQKNPTAFYLCASSIGSTNYGYTFGSGTRLTVV.

CDR3 sequence: CSGGVTGELFF. CDR3 nucleotide sequence: TGCAGCGGCGGGGTAACCGGGGAGCTGTTTTTT. The chain couples TRBV29-1 to TRBJ2-2; D perhaps matches TRBD2 (6 bases). In germline, CDR1 is SQVTM, CDR2 ANQGSEA. CDR3 size: 11 residues. Trimming shortened V by 7 bases and J by 5 bases, and 8 bases separated the two germline ends.

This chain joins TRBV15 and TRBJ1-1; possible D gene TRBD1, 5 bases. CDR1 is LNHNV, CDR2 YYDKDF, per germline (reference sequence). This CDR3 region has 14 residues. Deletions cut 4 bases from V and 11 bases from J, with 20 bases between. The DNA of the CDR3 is TGTGCCACCAGCAATGGGGGAAAACTAGGGTCGGCTTTCTTT. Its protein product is CATSNGGKLGSAFF.

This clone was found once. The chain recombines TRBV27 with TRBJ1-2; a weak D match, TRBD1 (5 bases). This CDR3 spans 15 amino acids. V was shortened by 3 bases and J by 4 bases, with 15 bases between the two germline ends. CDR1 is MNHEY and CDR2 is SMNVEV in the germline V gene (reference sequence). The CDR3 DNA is TGTGCCAGCAGTTTGGTTCGGGGGTCGAGCTATGGCTACACCTTC. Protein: CASSLVRGSSYGYTF.

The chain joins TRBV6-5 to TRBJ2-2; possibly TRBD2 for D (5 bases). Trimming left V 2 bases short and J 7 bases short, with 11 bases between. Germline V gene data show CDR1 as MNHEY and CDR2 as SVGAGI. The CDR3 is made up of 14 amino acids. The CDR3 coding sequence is TGTGCCAGCAGTTACCCACTAGAGGGCGGGGAGCTGTTTTTT. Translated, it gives CASSYPLEGGELFF.

The CDR3 sequence is CASSPEPLAGANTGELFF. CDR3 coding DNA: TGTGCCAGCAGCCCCGAACCACTAGCGGGGGCGAACACCGGGGAGCTGTTTTTT. The V call is TRBV5-4, the J call TRBJ2-2; 11 bases line up with TRBD2. The ends lost 4 bases at V and 0 bases at J; junction bases unmatched: 8. CDR3 length equals 18 residues. Germline-derived CDR1 and CDR2 are SGHNT and YYREEE (reference sequence).

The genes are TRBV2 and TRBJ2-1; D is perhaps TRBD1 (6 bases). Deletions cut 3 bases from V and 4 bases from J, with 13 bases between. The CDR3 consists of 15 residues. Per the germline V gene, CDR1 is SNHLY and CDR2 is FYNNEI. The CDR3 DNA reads TGTGCCAGCAGTGATTCGGGCAGGGGTTACAATGAGCAGTTCTTC. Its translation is CASSDSGRGYNEQFF.

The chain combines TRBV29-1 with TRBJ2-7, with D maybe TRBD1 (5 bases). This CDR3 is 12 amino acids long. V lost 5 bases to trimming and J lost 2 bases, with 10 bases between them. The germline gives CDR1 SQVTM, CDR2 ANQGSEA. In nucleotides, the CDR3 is TGCAGCGTTAGGCAGGGCCCCTACGAGCAGTACTTC. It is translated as CSVRQGPYEQYF.

The CDR3 sequence: CASSERDEQYF. For the CDR3, the DNA is TGCGCCAGCAGTGAAAGGGACGAGCAGTACTTC. This chain uses TRBV10-2 with TRBJ2-7; D uncertain. The CDR3 contains 11 residues. V lost 3 bases, J lost 5 bases, and 5 bases lay in between. Germline CDR1 WSHSY, CDR2 SAAADI.

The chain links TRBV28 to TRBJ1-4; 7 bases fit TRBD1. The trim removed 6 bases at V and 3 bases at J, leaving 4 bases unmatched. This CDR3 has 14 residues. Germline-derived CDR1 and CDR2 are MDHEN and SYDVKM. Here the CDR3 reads CASSQTGPNEKLFF. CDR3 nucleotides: TGTGCCAGCAGCCAGACAGGGCCTAATGAAAAACTGTTTTTT.

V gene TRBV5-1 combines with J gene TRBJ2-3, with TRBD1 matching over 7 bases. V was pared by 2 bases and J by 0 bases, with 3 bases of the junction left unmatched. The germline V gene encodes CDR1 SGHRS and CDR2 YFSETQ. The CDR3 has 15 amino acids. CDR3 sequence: CASSFDRVSTDTQYF. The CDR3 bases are TGCGCCAGCAGCTTCGACAGGGTTAGCACAGATACGCAGTATTTT.

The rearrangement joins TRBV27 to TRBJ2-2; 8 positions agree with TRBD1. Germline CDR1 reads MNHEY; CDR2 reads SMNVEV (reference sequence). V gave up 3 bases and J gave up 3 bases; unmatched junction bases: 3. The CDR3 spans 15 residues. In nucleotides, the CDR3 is TGTGCCAGCAGTTTCAGGACAGGGTACACCGGGGAGCTGTTTTTT. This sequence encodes CASSFRTGYTGELFF.

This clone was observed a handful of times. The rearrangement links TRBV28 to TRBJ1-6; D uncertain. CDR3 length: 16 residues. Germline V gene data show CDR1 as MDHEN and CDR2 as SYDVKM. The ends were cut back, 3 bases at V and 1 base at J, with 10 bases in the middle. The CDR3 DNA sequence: TGTGCCAGCAGTTTTAATGGGAGATCCTATAATTCACCCCTCCACTTT. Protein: CASSFNGRSYNSPLHF. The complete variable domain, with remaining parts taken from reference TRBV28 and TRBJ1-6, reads DVKVTQSSRYLVKRTGEKVFLECVQDMDHENMFWYRQDPGLGLRLIYFSYDVKMKEKGDIPEGYSVSREKKERFSLILESASTNQTSMYLCASSFNGRSYNSPLHFGNGTRLTVT.

The chain's CDR3 is CASSLTGEWETEAFF. CDR3 sequence (DNA): TGCGCCAGCAGCTTGACGGGGGAGTGGGAGACTGAAGCTTTCTTT. This chain joins TRBV5-1 and TRBJ1-1; tentatively, D is TRBD1 (5 bases). From germline, CDR1 is SGHRS and CDR2 YFSETQ. Trimming stripped 1 base from V and 5 bases from J, with 15 bases between. The CDR3 has 15 amino acids. Full variable domain (missing parts from reference TRBV5-1 and TRBJ1-1): KAGVTQTPRYLIKTRGQQVTLSCSPISGHRSVSWYQQTPGQGLQFLFEYFSETQRNKGNFPGRFSGRQFSNSRSEMNVSTLELGDSALYLCASSLTGEWETEAFFGQGTRLTVV.

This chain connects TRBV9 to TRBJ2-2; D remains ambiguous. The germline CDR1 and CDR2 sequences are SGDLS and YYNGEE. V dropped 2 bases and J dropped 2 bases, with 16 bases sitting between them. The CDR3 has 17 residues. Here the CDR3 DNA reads TGTGCCAGCAGCGTTAATCAAAAGAAAATTAACACCGGGGAGCTGTTTTTT. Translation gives CASSVNQKKINTGELFF.